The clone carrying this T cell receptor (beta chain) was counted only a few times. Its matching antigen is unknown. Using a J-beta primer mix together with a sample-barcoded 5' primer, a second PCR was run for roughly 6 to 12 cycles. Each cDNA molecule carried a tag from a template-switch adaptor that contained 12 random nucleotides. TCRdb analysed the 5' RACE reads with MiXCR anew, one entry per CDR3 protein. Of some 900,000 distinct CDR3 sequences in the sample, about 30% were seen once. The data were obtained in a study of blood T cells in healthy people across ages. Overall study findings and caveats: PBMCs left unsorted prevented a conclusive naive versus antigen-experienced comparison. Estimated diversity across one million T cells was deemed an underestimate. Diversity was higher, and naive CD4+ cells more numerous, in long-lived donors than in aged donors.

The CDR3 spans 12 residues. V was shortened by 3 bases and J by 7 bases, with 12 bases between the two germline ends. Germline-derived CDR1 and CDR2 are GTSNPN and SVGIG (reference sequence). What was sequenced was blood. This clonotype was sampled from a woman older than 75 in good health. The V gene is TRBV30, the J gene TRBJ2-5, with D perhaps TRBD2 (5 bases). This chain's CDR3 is CAWRLGLRTQYF. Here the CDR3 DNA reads TGTGCCTGGAGATTAGGACTCAGGACCCAGTACTTC.